These 5 T cell receptor beta chains were sequenced from one sample in a study of T cells in Graves' hyperthyroidism and ophthalmopathy. RNA transcripts provided the source from which TCR beta CDR3 regions were amplified. The TCR CDR3 first-round RT-PCR relied on the HTBI primer set. TCRdb called the multiplex PCR reads again in MiXCR, with one record for every CDR3 protein. The sample lists a few hundred thousand distinct CDR3 sequences; approximately 16% were seen once. Material for sequencing was blood. These receptors all stem from a woman in her 30s with Graves' ophthalmopathy.

In its sample, this clonotype was seen a few times. This chain uses TRBV25-1 with TRBJ2-3; D call uncertain. CDR3 length: 11 residues. The germline CDR1 and CDR2 sequences are MGHDK and SYGVNS. The germline V and J ends were trimmed by 6 bases and 7 bases, with 8 bases remaining between them. The CDR3 sequence: CASSDKYTQYF. The CDR3 bases are TGTGCCAGCAGCGACAAATATACGCAGTATTTT.

About this clonotype itself: This may be a read error: a much more frequent sequence differs by one nucleotide. The CDR3 ends on some other residue instead of the conserved phenylalanine or tryptophan, so this is likely a read error. The rearrangement uses TRBV20-1 and TRBJ2-7; the D gene is possibly TRBD2 (5 bases). Germline V gene data show CDR1 as DFQATT and CDR2 as SNEGSKA (reference sequence). Trimming removed 0 bases at V and 0 bases at J, with 12 bases between. This CDR3 has 15 residues. CDR3 sequence: CSARDRAGSSYEQYL. The CDR3, as DNA: TGCAGTGCTAGAGATAGGGCGGGCTCCTCCTACGAGCAGTACCTC.

This clonotype was picked up many times. The chain recombines TRBV20-1 with TRBJ2-3; 8 bases map to TRBD2. Trimming took 6 bases from V and 8 from J; bases not matched to a gene: 19. This CDR3 contains 16 residues. Per the germline V gene, CDR1 is DFQATT and CDR2 is SNEGSKA (reference sequence). The DNA of the CDR3 is TGCAGTGCCGGAGGGCGGCGCGGGAGGTCGGCTACTACGCAGTATTTT. It yields the protein CSAGGRRGRSATTQYF.

For this clonotype: At one end the junction does not follow the germline gene, possibly because of a read error. This chain links TRBV5-4 with TRBJ2-7, with D perhaps assigned TRBD1 or TRBD2 (6 bases each). The CDR3 consists of 15 residues. From germline, CDR1 is SGHNT and CDR2 YYREEE (reference sequence). The CDR3 loop is CASSLAGQQSYEQYF. DNA for the CDR3: TGTGCCAGCAGTTTGGCGGGACAACAGTCATACGAGCAGTACTTC.

This clonotype has just a few counts. The chain joins TRBV5-5 to TRBJ2-7, with 11 bases fitting TRBD2. Germline values: CDR1 SGHKS, CDR2 YYEKEE (reference sequence). The J segment lost 4 bases and the V segment lost 1 base, leaving 10 bases of the junction unmatched. The CDR3 covers 17 residues. This chain's CDR3 is CASSLSPTSGMLYEQYF. CDR3 bases: TGTGCCAGCAGCTTGTCCCCGACTAGCGGGATGTTATACGAGCAGTACTTC.